This note documents a single T cell receptor (beta chain) sequence. Its antigen remains unidentified. Between the trimmed V and J ends, which lost 3 bases and 0 bases, there was a span of 5 bases. Germline values: CDR1 ENHRY, CDR2 SYGVKD. This CDR3 contains 13 residues. Authors of the study amplified TCR beta CDR3 regions from RNA transcripts. Researchers ran a first-round RT-PCR on the TCR CDR3 using the HTBI primer set. TCRdb itself ran the multiplex PCR reads through MiXCR, one entry per CDR3 protein. The sample consists of approximately 720,000 distinct CDR3 sequences, around 20% of them appearing once. Each patient was aged 18 to 65 and had newly diagnosed hyperthyroidism of under 2 months' duration. Blood sampling occurred at first hyperthyroidism diagnosis, ahead of any ophthalmopathy symptoms. Fresh peripheral blood, about 9.3 ml, yielded the PBMCs. This entry comes from a study of T cells in Graves' hyperthyroidism and ophthalmopathy.

Whole-study findings and limits: Ophthalmopathy, as predicted by the model, came a median 6.5 months after the prediction.

The J gene is TRBJ1-1, the V gene TRBV10-3, with D uncertain. This TCR came from a woman between 45 and 65 years old with Graves' hyperthyroidism that later progressed to Graves' ophthalmopathy. The sample comprised blood. The chain's CDR3 is CAISDRLNTEAFF. CDR3 bases: TGTGCCATCAGTGACCGCTTGAACACTGAAGCTTTCTTT.